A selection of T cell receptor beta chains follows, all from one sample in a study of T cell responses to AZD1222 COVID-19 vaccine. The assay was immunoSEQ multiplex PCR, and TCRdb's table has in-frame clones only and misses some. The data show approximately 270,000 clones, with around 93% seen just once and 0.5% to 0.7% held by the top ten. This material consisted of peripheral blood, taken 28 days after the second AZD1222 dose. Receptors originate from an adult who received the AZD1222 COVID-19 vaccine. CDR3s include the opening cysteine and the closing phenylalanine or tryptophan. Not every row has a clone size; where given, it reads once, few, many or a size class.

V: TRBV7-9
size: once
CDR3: CASRGGGNQPQHF

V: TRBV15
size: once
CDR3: CATSRVVGQGTGELFF

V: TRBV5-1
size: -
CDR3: CASSLGGPGGTEAFF

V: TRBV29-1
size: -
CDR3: CSVAGTGSYEQYF

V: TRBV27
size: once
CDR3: CASSVGQGASNQPQHF

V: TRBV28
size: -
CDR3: CASSPTRDRLHSNQPQHF

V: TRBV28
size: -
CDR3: CASSLSGPGAQQYF

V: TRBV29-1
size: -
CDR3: CSAGTETGNTIYF

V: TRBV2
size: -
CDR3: CASSELWGGNQPQHF

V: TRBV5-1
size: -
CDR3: CASSLDSLGVKFF

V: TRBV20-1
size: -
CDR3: CSASSPAPLGDGTDTQYF

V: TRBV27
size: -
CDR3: CASSLWAGIYEQYF

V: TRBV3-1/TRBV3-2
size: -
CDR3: CASSPRAGGMNTEAFF

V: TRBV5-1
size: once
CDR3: CASSEGGGNQPQHF

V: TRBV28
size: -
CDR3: CASSLLGGLGQPQHF

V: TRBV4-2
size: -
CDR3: CASSPGGELFF

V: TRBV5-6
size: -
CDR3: CASSTYTEAFF

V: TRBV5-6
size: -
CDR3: CASSLSGSTYEQYF

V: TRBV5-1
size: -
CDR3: CASSPDRSGVAEQYF

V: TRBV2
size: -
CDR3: CASRGWEAREAFF

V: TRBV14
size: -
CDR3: CASSQVFWKTTTTDTQYF

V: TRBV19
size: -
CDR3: CASSRSGGPYEQYF

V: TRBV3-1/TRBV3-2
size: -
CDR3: CASSRFTYTEAFF

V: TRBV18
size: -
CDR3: CASSLQALGQPQHF

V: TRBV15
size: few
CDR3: CATSVGSGTGTGGYTF

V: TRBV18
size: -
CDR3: CASSLGRDTEAFF

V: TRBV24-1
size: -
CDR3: CATSDRTSGGLRGEQFF

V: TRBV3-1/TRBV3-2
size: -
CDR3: CASQEGTGVSGYTF

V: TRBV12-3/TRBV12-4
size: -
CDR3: CASRGLNEQFF

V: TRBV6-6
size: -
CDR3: CASSQRGSRGRGYGYTF

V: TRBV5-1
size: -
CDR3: CASSLGQDREPQHF

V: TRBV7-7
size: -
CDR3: CASSLDRNTEAFF

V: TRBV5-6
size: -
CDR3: CASIRWGQGSNQPQHF

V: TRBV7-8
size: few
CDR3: CASSLGAGVSGNTIYF

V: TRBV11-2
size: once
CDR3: CASSPTRERGDTQYF

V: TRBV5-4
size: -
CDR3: CASSLDRSYNEQFF

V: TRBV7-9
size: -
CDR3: CASSPGTGGDQPQHF

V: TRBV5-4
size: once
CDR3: CASVRDRDGTEAFF

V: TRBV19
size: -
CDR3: CASSPGQGATYEQYF

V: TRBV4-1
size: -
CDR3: CASSPRWGTEAFF

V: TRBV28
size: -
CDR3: CASSFRGNTEAFF

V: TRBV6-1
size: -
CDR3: CASSERGQNEKLFF

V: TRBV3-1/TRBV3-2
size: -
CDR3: CASSLGIALKNIQYF

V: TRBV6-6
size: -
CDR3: CASSSGLATTYEQYF

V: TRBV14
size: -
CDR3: CASSQGLFAFF